This T cell receptor beta chain was sequenced during a study of regulatory T cells in long-lasting Graves disease. The CDR3 extends over 15 amino acids. Trimming cost V 2 bases and J 7 bases; bases outside gene matches: 8. Germline V CDR1 and CDR2: SGHTA, FQGTGA. Time point described: newly diagnosed GD, antithyroid drugs for less than 3 months. PBMC RNA was the source of the TCR library. An endocrinology department located in Xi'an, China, was where the patients came from. Building the TCR beta libraries relied on iRepertoire HTBI primers, and CDR3 regions underwent Arm-PCR. Per the original methods: Throughout the samples, researchers identified roughly 59 TRBV and more than twelve TRBJ segments. TCRdb reprocessed the multiplex PCR reads via MiXCR and lists one record per CDR3 protein. TCRdb's processing, not the study's, gives the V and J calls here. Of 300,000 to 400,000 distinct CDR3 sequences in the sample, 16% are singletons; the top ten hold just under 30%.

This clonotype was found once. These data were also reused for a study on T cells in Graves' hyperthyroidism and ophthalmopathy.

The sequenced sample was peripheral blood mononuclear cells (PBMCs), obtained at new diagnosis, from a patient treated with antithyroid drugs. The receptor was isolated from a man aged 35 to 55 with Graves disease. The rearrangement links TRBV7-3 to TRBJ2-7; 10 bases match TRBD1. CDR3 DNA: TGTGCCAGCAGCTTACAGACAGGGGGCTTGAGTGAGCAGTACGTC. Encoded protein: CASSLQTGGLSEQYV.